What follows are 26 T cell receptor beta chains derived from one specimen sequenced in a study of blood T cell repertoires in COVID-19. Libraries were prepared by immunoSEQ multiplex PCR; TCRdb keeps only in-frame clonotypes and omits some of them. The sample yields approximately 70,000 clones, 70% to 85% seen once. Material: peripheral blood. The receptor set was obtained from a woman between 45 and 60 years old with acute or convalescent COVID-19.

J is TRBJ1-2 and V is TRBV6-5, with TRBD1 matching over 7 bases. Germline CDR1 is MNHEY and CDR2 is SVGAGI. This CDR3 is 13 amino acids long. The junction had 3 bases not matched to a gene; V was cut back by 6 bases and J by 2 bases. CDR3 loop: CASSSTGNYGYTF. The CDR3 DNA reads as TGTGCCAGCAGCTCGACAGGGAACTATGGCTACACCTTC.

CDR3 in amino acids: CASSEAGGRGADEKLFF. The CDR3 DNA sequence: TGTGCCAGCAGTGAAGCGGGTGGCAGGGGGGCGGATGAAAAACTGTTTTTT. V and J are TRBV2 and TRBJ1-4; 7 bases line up with TRBD1. The V gene's germline CDR1 is SNHLY and CDR2 FYNNEI. Trimming took 0 bases from V and 6 from J; bases not matched to a gene: 10. The length of the CDR3 is 17 residues.

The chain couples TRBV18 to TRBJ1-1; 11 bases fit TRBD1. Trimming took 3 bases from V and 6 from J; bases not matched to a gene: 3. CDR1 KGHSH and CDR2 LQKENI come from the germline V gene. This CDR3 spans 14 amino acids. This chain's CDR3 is CASSPGQGASEAFF. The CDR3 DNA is TGTGCCAGCTCACCCGGACAGGGGGCTTCTGAAGCTTTCTTT.

This CDR3 reads CASSQAQGPGRTSGGLYEQFF. In DNA form, the CDR3 reads TGTGCCAGCAGCCAAGCCCAAGGGCCGGGGCGGACTAGCGGGGGGTTATATGAGCAGTTCTTC. This chain connects TRBV3-1 (or the pseudogene TRBV3-2) to TRBJ2-1, with TRBD2 matching 14 bases. This CDR3 region has 21 residues. Unmatched junction bases numbered 19, after V lost 1 base and J lost 8 bases. Germline lookup yields CDR1 LGHDT and CDR2 YNNKEL (reference sequence).

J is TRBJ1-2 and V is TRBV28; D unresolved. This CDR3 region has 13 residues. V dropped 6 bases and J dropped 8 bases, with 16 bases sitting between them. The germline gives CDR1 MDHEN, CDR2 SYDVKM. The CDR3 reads CASRQSRESGYTF. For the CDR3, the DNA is TGTGCCAGCAGGCAAAGTAGAGAGTCAGGCTACACCTTC.

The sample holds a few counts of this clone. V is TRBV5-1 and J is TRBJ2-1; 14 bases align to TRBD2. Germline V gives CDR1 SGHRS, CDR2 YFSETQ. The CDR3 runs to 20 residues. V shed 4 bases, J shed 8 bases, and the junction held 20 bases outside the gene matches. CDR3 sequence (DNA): TGCGCCAGCAGCAGGTCCGGACTCGACCGACTAGCGGGGGGGATCGATGAGCAGTTCTTC. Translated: CASSRSGLDRLAGGIDEQFF.

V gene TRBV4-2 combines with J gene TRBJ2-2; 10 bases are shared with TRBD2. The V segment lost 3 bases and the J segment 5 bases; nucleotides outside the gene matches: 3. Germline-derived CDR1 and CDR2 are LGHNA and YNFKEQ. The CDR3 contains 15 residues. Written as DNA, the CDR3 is TGTGCCAGCAGCCAGTTAGCGGGGGGTACCGGGGAGCTGTTTTTT. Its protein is CASSQLAGGTGELFF.

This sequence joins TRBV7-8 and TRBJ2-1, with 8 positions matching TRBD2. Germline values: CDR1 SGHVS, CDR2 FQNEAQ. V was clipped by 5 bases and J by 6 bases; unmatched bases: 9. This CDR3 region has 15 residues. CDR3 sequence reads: CASSRVAGKGNEQFF. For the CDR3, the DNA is TGTGCCAGCAGCCGAGTAGCGGGGAAAGGCAATGAGCAGTTCTTC.

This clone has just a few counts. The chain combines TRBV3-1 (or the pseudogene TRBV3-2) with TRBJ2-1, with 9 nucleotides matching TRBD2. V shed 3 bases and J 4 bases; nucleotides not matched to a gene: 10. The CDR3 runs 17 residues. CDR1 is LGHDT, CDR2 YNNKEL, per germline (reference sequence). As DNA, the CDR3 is TGTGCCAGCAGCCATCCAGCGGGGGGAGGAGCTTACAATGAGCAGTTCTTC. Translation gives CASSHPAGGGAYNEQFF.

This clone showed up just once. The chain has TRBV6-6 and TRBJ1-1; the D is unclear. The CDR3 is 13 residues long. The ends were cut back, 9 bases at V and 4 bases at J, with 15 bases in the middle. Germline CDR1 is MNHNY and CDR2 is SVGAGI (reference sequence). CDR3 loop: CASLRELGTEAFF. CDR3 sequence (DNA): TGTGCCAGTCTTCGGGAACTCGGCACTGAAGCTTTCTTT.

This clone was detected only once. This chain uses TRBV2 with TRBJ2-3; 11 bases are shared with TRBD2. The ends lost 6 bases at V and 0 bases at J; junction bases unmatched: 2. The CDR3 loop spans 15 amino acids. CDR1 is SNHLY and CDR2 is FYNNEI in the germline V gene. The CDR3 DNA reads TGTGCCAGCAGACTAGCGGGGGCCAGCACAGATACGCAGTATTTT. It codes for CASRLAGASTDTQYF.

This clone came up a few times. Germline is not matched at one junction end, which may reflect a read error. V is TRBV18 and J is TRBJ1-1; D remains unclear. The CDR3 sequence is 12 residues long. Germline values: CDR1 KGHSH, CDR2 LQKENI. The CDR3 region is CASSPDSGAEGF. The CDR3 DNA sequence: TGTGCCAGCTCACCAGATTCAGGAGCAGAGGGTTTT.

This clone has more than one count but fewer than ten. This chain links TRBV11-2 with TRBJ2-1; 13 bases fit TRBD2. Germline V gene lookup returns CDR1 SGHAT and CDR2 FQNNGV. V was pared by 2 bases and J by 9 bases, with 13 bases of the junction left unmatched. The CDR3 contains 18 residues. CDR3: CASSLQPGLAGPGAEQFF. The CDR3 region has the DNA TGTGCCAGCAGCTTACAACCGGGACTAGCGGGGCCGGGGGCTGAGCAGTTCTTC.

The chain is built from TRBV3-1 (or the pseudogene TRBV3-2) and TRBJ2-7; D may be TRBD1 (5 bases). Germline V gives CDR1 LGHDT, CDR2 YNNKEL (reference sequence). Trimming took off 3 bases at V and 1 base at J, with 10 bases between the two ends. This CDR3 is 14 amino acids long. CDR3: CASSQRQNSYEQYF. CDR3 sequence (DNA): TGTGCCAGCAGCCAGAGACAGAATTCCTACGAGCAGTACTTC.

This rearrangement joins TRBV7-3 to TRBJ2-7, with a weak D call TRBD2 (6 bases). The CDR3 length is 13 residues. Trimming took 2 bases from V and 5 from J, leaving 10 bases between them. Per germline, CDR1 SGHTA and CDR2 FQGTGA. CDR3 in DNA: TGTGCCAGCAGCTTAGCGGGAAGCGACGAGCAGTACTTC. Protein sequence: CASSLAGSDEQYF.

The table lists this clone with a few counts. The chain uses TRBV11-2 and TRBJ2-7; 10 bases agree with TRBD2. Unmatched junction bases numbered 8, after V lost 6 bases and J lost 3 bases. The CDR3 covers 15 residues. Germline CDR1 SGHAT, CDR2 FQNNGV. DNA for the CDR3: TGTGCCAGCAGACACGCTAGCGGGAGAATCTACGAGCAGTACTTC. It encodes CASRHASGRIYEQYF.

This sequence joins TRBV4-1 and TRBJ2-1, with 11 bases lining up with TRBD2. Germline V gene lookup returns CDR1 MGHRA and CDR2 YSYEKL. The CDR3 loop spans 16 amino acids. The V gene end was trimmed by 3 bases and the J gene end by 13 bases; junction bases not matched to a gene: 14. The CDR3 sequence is CASSQGLGLAAMGQFF. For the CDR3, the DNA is TGCGCCAGCAGCCAGGGCCTGGGACTAGCGGCTATGGGACAGTTCTTC.

The CDR3 region has the DNA TGCGCCAGCAGCTTGGCAGGGGCTGGCACTGAAGCTTTCTTT. Its protein is CASSLAGAGTEAFF. V gene TRBV5-1 combines with J gene TRBJ1-1; a weak D match, TRBD1 (6 bases). CDR1 is SGHRS, CDR2 YFSETQ, per germline. The ends were cut back, 0 bases at V and 4 bases at J, with 10 bases in the middle. The length of the CDR3 is 14 residues.

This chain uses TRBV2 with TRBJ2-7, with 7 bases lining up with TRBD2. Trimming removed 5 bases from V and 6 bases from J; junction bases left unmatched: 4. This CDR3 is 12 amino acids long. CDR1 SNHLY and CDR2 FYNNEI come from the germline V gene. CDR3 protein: CASSWAGVEQYF. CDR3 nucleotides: TGTGCCAGCAGTTGGGCGGGAGTCGAGCAGTACTTC.

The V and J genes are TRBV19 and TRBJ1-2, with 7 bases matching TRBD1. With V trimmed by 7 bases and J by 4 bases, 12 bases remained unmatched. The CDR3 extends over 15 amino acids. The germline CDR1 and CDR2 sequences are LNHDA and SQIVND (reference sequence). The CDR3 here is CASTAHRQGRYGYTF. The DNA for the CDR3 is TGTGCCAGTACAGCCCACCGACAGGGACGCTATGGCTACACCTTC.

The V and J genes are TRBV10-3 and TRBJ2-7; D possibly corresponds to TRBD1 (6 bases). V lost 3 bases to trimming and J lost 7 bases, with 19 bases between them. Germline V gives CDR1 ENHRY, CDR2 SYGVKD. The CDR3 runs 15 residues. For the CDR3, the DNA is TGTGCCATCAGTGACCCCCAGGTGGGGGCAAGAGAGCAGTACTTC. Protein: CAISDPQVGAREQYF.

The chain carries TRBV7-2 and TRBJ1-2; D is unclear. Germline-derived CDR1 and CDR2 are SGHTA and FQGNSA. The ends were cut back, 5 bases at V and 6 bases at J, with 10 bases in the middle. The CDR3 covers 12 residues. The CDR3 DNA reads TGTGCCAGCAGCAGGACTCTAGATGGCTACACCTTC. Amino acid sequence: CASSRTLDGYTF.

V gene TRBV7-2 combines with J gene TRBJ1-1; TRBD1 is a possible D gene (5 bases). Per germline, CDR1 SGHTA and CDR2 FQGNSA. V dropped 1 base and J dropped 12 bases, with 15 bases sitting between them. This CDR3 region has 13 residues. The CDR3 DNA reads TGTGCCAGCAGCTTAGTACAGGATTCCGATTCTTTCTTT. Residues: CASSLVQDSDSFF.

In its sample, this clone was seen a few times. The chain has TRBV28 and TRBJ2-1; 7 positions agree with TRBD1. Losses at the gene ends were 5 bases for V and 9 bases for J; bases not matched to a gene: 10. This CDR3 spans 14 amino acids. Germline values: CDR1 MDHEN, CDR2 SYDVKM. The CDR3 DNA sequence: TGTGCCAGCAGTAGGCCGGGACAGTTAGTTGAGCAGTTCTTC. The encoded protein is CASSRPGQLVEQFF.

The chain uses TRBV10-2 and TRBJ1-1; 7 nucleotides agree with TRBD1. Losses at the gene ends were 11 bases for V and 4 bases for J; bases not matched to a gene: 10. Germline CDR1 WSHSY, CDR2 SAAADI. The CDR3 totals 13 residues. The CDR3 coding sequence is TGCGCCGCCAGGACAGGAGGGGGCACTGAAGCTTTCTTT. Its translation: CAARTGGGTEAFF.

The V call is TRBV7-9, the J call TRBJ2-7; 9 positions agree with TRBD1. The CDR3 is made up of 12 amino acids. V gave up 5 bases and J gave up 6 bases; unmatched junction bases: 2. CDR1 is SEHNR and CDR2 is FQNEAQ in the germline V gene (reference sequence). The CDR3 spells CASSTGQGEQYF. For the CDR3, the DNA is TGTGCCAGCAGCACGGGACAGGGCGAGCAGTACTTC.